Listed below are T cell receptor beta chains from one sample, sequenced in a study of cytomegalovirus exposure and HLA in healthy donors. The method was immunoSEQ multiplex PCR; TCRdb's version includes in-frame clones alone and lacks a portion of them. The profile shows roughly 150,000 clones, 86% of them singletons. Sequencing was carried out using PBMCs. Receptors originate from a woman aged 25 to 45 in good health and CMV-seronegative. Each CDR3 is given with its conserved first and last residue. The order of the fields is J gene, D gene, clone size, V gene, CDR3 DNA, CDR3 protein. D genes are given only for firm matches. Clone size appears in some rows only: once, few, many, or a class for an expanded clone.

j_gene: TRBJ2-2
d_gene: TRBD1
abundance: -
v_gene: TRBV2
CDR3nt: TGTGCCAGCAATGACAGGGGGGGAACGGGGGAGCTGTTTTTT
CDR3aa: CASNDRGGTGELFF

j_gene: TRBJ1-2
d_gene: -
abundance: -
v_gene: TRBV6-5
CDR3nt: TGTGCCAGCAGTTACCGTCAGGTTGGGCCTAACTATGGCTACACCTTC
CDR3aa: CASSYRQVGPNYGYTF

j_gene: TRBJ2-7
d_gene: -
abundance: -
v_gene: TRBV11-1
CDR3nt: TGTGCCAGCAGCTTTATATCTCCGTCCGAGCAGTACTTC
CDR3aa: CASSFISPSEQYF

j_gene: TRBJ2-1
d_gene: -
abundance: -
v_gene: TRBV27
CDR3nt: TGTGCCAGCAGTTTCGGGAGTTACAATGAGCAGTTCTTC
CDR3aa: CASSFGSYNEQFF

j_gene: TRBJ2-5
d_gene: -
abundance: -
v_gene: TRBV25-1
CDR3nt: TGTGCCAGCAGTGGCCTCAGGGTTGAGACCCAGTACTTC
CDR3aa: CASSGLRVETQYF

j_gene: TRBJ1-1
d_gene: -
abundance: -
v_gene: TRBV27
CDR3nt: TGTGCCAGCAGTTCGGATACAGGAGAAGCTTTCTTT
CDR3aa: CASSSDTGEAFF

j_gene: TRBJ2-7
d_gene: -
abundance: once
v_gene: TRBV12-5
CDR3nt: TGTGCTAGTGTTTACGGGACGGGAAGCTACGAGCAGTACTTC
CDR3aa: CASVYGTGSYEQYF

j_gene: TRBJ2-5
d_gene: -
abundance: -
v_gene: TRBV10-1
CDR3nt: TGCGCCAGCAGTGGCCCCGGAGTGCCGGAGGAGACCCAGTACTTC
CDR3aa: CASSGPGVPEETQYF

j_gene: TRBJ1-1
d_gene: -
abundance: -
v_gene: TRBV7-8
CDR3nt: TGTGCCAGCAGCTTAGGTGGGGGGGATGAAGCTTTCTTT
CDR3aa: CASSLGGGDEAFF

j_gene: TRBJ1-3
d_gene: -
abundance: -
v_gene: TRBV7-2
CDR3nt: TGTGCCAGCACCAAGTTTAGCTCTGGAAACACCATATATTTT
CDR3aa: CASTKFSSGNTIYF

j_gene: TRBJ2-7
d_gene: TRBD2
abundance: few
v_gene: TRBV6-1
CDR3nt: TGTGCCAGCAGTGAAGGGGCGGGGGGCTCTTTCTACGAGCAGTACTTC
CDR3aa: CASSEGAGGSFYEQYF

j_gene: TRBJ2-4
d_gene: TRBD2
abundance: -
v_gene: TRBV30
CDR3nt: TGTGCCTGGAGCAAAGGCGGGAGTACGGCAAACATTCAGTACTTC
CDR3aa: CAWSKGGSTANIQYF

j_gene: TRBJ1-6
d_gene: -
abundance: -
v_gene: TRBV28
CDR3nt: TGTGCCTCGGGGAATTCACCCCTCCACTTT
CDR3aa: CASGNSPLHF

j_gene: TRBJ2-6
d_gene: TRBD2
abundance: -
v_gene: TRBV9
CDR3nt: TGTGCCAGCAGCGGCCGACTAGCTACTGGGGCCAACGTCCTGACTTTC
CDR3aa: CASSGRLATGANVLTF

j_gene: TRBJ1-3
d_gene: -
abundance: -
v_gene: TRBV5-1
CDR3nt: TGCGCCAGCAGCTTCACGGCGGAAGGCTCTGGAAACACCATATATTTT
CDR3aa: CASSFTAEGSGNTIYF

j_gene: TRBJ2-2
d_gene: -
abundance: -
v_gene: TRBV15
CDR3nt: TGTGCCACCAGCAGGGACAGTGCGAACACCGGGGAGCTGTTTTTT
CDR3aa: CATSRDSANTGELFF

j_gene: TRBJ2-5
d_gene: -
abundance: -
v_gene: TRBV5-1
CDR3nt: TGCGCCAGCAGCTTGGCTGGTAGCGTGGGGGAGACCCAGTACTTC
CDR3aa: CASSLAGSVGETQYF

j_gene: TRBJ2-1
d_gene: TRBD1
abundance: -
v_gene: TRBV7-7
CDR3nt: TGTGCCAGCAGCCCCCAGGAGAACAGGGGGAAGCAGTTCTTC
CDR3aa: CASSPQENRGKQFF

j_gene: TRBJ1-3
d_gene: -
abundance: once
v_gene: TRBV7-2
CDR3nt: TGTGCCAGCAGCTTTCGGGCGAACTCCCCAGGAAACACCATATATTTT
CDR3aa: CASSFRANSPGNTIYF

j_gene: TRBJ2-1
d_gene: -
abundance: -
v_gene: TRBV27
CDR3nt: TGTGCCAGCACTACAGGGAACAATGAGCAGTTCTTC
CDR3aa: CASTTGNNEQFF

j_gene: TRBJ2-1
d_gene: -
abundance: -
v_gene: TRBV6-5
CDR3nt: TGTGCCAGCAGTTATGGGGTCGGGCAGTTCTTC
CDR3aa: CASSYGVGQFF

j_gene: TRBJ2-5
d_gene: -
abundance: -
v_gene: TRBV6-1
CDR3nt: TGTGCCAGCAGTGTAATGGACAGAGAAGAGACCCAGTACTTC
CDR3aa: CASSVMDREETQYF

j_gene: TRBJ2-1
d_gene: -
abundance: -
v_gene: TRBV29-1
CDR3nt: TGCAGCGGAAAAAACAATGGGTATGATGAGCAGTTCTTC
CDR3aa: CSGKNNGYDEQFF

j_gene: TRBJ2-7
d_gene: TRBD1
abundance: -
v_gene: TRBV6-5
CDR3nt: TGTGCCAGCAGTTACTCGTCCGGGACAGAGTACTACGAGCAGTACTTC
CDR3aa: CASSYSSGTEYYEQYF

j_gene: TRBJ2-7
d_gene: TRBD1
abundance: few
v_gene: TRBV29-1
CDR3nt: TGCAGCGTTGGGGGACAGAGGGGATCCTACGAGCAGTACTTC
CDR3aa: CSVGGQRGSYEQYF

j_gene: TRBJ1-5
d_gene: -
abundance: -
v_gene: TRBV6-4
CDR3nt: TGTGCCAGCAGCCCCCCCCGGGACACCCATAGCAATCAGCCCCAGCATTTT
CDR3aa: CASSPPRDTHSNQPQHF

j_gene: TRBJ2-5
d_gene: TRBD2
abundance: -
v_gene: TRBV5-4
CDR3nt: TGTGCCAGCAGCTCTAGCGGGGGCCTAGGGACCCAGTACTTC
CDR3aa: CASSSSGGLGTQYF

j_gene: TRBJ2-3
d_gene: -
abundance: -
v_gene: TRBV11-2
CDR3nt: TGTGCCAGCAGCCCCCAGGGGCCGACAGATACGCAGTATTTT
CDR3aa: CASSPQGPTDTQYF

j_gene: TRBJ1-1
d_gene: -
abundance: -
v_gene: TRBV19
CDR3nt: TGTGCCAGTAGTGGCGGATCATCGAACACTGAAGCTTTCTTT
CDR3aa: CASSGGSSNTEAFF

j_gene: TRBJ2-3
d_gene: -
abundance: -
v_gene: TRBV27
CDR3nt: TGTGCCAGCAGTAATTATGGTGGGGGGGATACGCAGTATTTT
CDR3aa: CASSNYGGGDTQYF

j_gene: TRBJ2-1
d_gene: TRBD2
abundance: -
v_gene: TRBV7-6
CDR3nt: TGTGCCAGCAGCTTACTAGCGGGGGGGGATAGCTCCTACAATGAGCAGTTCTTC
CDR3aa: CASSLLAGGDSSYNEQFF

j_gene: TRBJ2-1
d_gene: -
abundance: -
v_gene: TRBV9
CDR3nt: TGTGCCAGCAGCGTAGCAGGGGACAATGAGCAGTTCTTC
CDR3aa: CASSVAGDNEQFF

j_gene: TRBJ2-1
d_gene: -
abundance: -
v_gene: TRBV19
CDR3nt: TGCCTCCACCGTCTGGCGCAGAGCTCCTACAATGAGCAGTTCTTC
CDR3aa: CLHRLAQSSYNEQFF

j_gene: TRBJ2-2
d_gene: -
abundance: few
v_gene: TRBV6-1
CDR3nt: TGTGCCAGCAGTGAACTGTCGTCCGGGGAGCTGTTTTTT
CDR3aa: CASSELSSGELFF

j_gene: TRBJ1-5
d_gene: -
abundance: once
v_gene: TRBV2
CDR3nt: TGTGCCAGCAGACAGGGACCCAATCAGCCCCAGCATTTT
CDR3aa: CASRQGPNQPQHF

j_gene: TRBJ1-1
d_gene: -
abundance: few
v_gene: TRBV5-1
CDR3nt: TGCGCCAGCAGCAATGGGAGAGGGGAAAACACTGAAGCTTTCTTT
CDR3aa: CASSNGRGENTEAFF

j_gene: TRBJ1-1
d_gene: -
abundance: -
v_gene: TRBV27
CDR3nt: TGTGCCAGCAGTCAGGGGAACACTGAAGCTTTCTTT
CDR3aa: CASSQGNTEAFF

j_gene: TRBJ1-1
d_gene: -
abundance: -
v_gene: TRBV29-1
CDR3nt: TGCAGCGTTGACCCCCAGAACACTGAAGCTTTCTTT
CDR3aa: CSVDPQNTEAFF